One sample yielded the 26 T cell receptor beta chains listed below, sequenced in a study of identical twins listed by TCRdb under 2016. Receptor libraries were prepared by 5' RACE. TCRdb shows the sequencer as Illumina HiSeq 2000. Using fastp at Q25 and MiXCR, TCRdb reprocessed the public reads and kept productive beta chains. Merged by CDR3 protein, the rows form single entries marked with the most common genes and DNA. Here the sample has around 220,000 distinct CDR3 sequences; roughly 10% occur a single time. More than 8% of the sample rests with the top ten. Sample: memory T cells sorted from blood. The cell subset or site tag for this specimen amounts to: CD45RO+ enriched T cells. The receptors were sampled from a man in his fifties in good health.

The chain has TRBV4-3 and TRBJ2-7; D is ambiguous. Germline V lookup: CDR1 LGHNA, CDR2 YSLEER. Trimming left V 0 bases short and J 1 base short, with 10 bases between. The CDR3 contains 15 residues. CDR3 residues: CASSQDIYGSYEQYF. The CDR3 nucleotides are TGCGCCAGCAGCCAAGATATATACGGTTCCTACGAGCAGTACTTC.

This clonotype showed up many times. The CDR3 sequence is CASSNRGTANEKLFF. As DNA, the CDR3 is TGTGCCAGCAGTAACCGCGGGACAGCAAATGAAAAACTGTTTTTT. The chain is built from TRBV6-2 or TRBV6-3 and TRBJ1-4; 7 bases agree with TRBD1. This CDR3 spans 15 amino acids. The germline V gene has CDR1 MNHEY and CDR2 SVGEGT. J lost 5 bases, V lost 5 bases, and 8 bases had no gene match.

This clonotype was recorded a few times. One end of the junction varies from germline; a read error may be responsible. The chain has TRBV20-1 and TRBJ2-2; D is perhaps TRBD1 or TRBD2 (5 bases each). Germline V gives CDR1 DFQATT, CDR2 SNEGSKA (reference sequence). CDR3 length equals 14 residues. DNA of the CDR3: TGCAGTGCTCGCCAGGGAGCGAACCCCGGGGAGCTGTTTTTT. Its translation: CSARQGANPGELFF.

V gene TRBV7-2 combines with J gene TRBJ2-3, with 7 bases lining up with TRBD1. CDR3 length: 15 residues. V lost 5 bases and J lost 0; bases outside the gene matches: 5. The germline V gene has CDR1 SGHTA and CDR2 FQGNSA. The CDR3 loop is CASSPQGQSTDTQYF. The DNA for the CDR3 is TGTGCCAGCAGCCCACAGGGACAGAGCACAGATACGCAGTATTTT.

This clonotype appeared a few times. The chain links TRBV11-2 to TRBJ1-4; D remains unclear. CDR3 length equals 14 residues. Trimming removed 4 bases at V and 7 bases at J, with 13 bases between. From germline, CDR1 is SGHAT and CDR2 FQNNGV. This CDR3 reads CASSYGRRGEKLFF. The CDR3 DNA follows: TGTGCCAGCAGCTACGGACGTCGGGGTGAAAAACTGTTTTTT.

On this clonotype: A read error may be the cause here, since a much bigger clone is one base away. CDR3 sequence (DNA): TGCAGTCCTTTCAGCGGGGGGCTGAACACCGGGGAGCTGTTTTTT. Translating gives CSPFSGGLNTGELFF. V is TRBV20-1 and J is TRBJ2-2, with 9 bases identical to TRBD2. V was clipped by 8 bases and J by 1 base; unmatched bases: 8. Germline V gene lookup returns CDR1 DFQATT and CDR2 SNEGSKA (reference sequence). This CDR3 contains 15 residues.

The rearrangement uses TRBV12-3 or TRBV12-4 and TRBJ2-7; D is unclear. The germline V and J ends were trimmed by 4 bases and 5 bases, with 6 bases remaining between them. The CDR3 is made up of 11 amino acids. CDR3 protein: CASSSRNEQYF. The CDR3, as DNA: TGTGCCAGCAGTTCAAGAAACGAGCAGTACTTC.

There are many counts of this clonotype. This rearrangement joins TRBV3-1 to TRBJ2-2, with a tentative D call TRBD2 (6 bases). Trimming stripped 4 bases from V and 4 bases from J, with 10 bases between. Germline loops: CDR1 LGHDT, CDR2 YNNKEL (reference sequence). This CDR3 is 14 amino acids long. The CDR3 region is CASSPRDFTGELFF. CDR3 sequence (DNA): TGTGCCAGCAGCCCCCGGGACTTCACCGGGGAGCTGTTTTTT.

This clonotype was counted only a few times. The CDR3 DNA follows: TGTGCCAGCAGCGGAATGGGGACAGGGGACCCGGGCGGGTACACAGATACGCAGTATTTT. It codes for CASSGMGTGDPGGYTDTQYF. This chain joins TRBV7-8 and TRBJ2-3; 10 nucleotides match TRBD1. V was clipped by 5 bases and J by 2 bases; unmatched bases: 19. In germline, CDR1 is SGHVS, CDR2 FQNEAQ. The CDR3 spans 20 residues.

V and J are TRBV7-2 and TRBJ2-5; 7 bases are shared with TRBD1. The J segment lost 1 base and the V segment lost 1 base, leaving 3 bases of the junction unmatched. The CDR3 runs 15 residues. Germline V gene sequence: CDR1 SGHTA, CDR2 FQGNSA. The CDR3: CASSLGRTGQETQYF. The CDR3 coding sequence is TGTGCCAGCAGCTTAGGTCGGACAGGCCAAGAGACCCAGTACTTC.

The chain combines TRBV4-1 with TRBJ1-2, with a tentative D call TRBD1 (5 bases). CDR3 size: 15 residues. Germline V lookup: CDR1 MGHRA, CDR2 YSYEKL. V lost 1 base and J 5 bases, leaving 14 bases between the germline ends. The CDR3 DNA reads as TGCGCCAGCAGCCAAGTCAGTCAGGGCGGGTATGGCTACACCTTC. Its protein is CASSQVSQGGYGYTF.

The rearrangement links TRBV14 to TRBJ1-6; TRBD1 matches 9 bases. Germline-derived CDR1 and CDR2 are SGHDN and FVKESK. This CDR3 has 15 amino acids. The V and J ends lost 3 bases and 8 bases, in that order; junction bases with no gene match: 5. CDR3 coding DNA: TGTGCCAGCAGCCAGCCGACAGGGGGGTATTCACCCCTCCACTTT. This encodes CASSQPTGGYSPLHF.

This clonotype was seen repeatedly, ten times or more. The CDR3 loop is CASSTDRGTEAFF. DNA of the CDR3: TGTGCCAGCAGCACGGACAGGGGAACTGAAGCTTTCTTT. The V gene is TRBV12-3 or TRBV12-4, the J gene TRBJ1-1; TRBD1 matches at 9 bases. The CDR3 contains 13 residues. V dropped 6 bases and J dropped 5; count of bases not matched to a gene: 4.

This clonotype was detected many times. The junction does not match germline at one end; this may be a read error. The gene calls are TRBV20-1 and TRBJ2-4, with D uncertain. This CDR3 spans 11 amino acids. CDR1 is DFQATT and CDR2 is SNEGSKA in the germline V gene (reference sequence). CDR3 sequence (DNA): TGCAGTGCCAGAGTACGGGACATTCAGTACTTC. This gives the protein CSARVRDIQYF.

In this sample, this clonotype turned up a few times. The chain employs TRBV4-2 and TRBJ2-1, with 11 bases identical to TRBD2. CDR3 length: 16 amino acids. Germline V gives CDR1 LGHNA, CDR2 YNFKEQ. Germline trimming cut 3 bases from V and 2 bases from J; bases unmatched to any gene: 3. The CDR3 DNA follows: TGTGCCAGCAGCCAGACTAGCGGGGACACCTACAATGAGCAGTTCTTC. Protein: CASSQTSGDTYNEQFF.

This clonotype has a handful of counts. This chain uses TRBV9 with TRBJ2-1; TRBD2 agrees at 9 bases. From germline, CDR1 is SGDLS and CDR2 YYNGEE. The J segment lost 8 bases and the V segment lost 4 bases, leaving 10 bases of the junction unmatched. The CDR3 is made up of 15 amino acids. CDR3 DNA sequence: TGTGCCAGCAGCTCCAGGGGTAGCGGGAGCTATGAGCAGTTCTTC. Amino acids: CASSSRGSGSYEQFF.

This clonotype was found many times. J is TRBJ2-1 and V is TRBV20-1; 8 bases fit TRBD2. CDR1 DFQATT and CDR2 SNEGSKA come from the germline V gene (reference sequence). The CDR3 has 15 amino acids. V trimming: 3 bases; J trimming: 2 bases; junction bases outside the gene matches: 6. CDR3 protein: CSASTGTRTYNEQFF. The CDR3 DNA follows: TGCAGTGCTAGCACCGGGACTAGGACCTACAATGAGCAGTTCTTC.

The chain joins TRBV4-2 to TRBJ2-5, with TRBD2 matching over 7 bases. The CDR3 totals 17 residues. The germline CDR1 and CDR2 sequences are LGHNA and YNFKEQ. V lost 4 bases, J lost 2 bases, and 13 bases stayed unmatched. CDR3 nucleotides: TGTGCCAGCAGCCCAGGCGGGGGTGGCGGGGGACAAGAGACCCAGTACTTC. Residues: CASSPGGGGGGQETQYF.

The sample holds many counts of this clonotype. The gene calls are TRBV6-5 and TRBJ1-6; D unclear. The germline CDR1 and CDR2 sequences are MNHEY and SVGAGI. The CDR3 covers 14 residues. The ends were cut back, 4 bases at V and 12 bases at J, with 16 bases in the middle. CDR3 DNA: TGTGCCAGCAGTTTTTCCCCCCGAATTGAACCCCTCCACTTT. Translating gives CASSFSPRIEPLHF.

This clonotype has ten or more counts. This chain uses TRBV7-8 with TRBJ1-1; no clear D gene. The CDR3 extends over 14 amino acids. The V end lost 5 bases, the J end lost 4 bases, and 14 bases lay between the germline ends. The germline V gene has CDR1 SGHVS and CDR2 FQNEAQ. The CDR3 region has the DNA TGTGCCAGCAGCCGGACCGCTTTAAGCACTGAAGCTTTCTTT. It specifies CASSRTALSTEAFF.

This clonotype was picked up many times. The chain carries TRBV12-3 or TRBV12-4 and TRBJ2-5, with 7 bases identical to TRBD1. The V gene end was trimmed by 6 bases and the J gene end by 2 bases; junction bases not matched to a gene: 6. The length of the CDR3 is 14 residues. The CDR3 reads CASSRQGRQETQYF. The CDR3 DNA reads TGTGCCAGCAGCCGACAGGGCCGGCAAGAGACCCAGTACTTC.

This chain connects TRBV7-9 to TRBJ1-2; 9 bases are a match to TRBD1. The CDR3 consists of 16 residues. Germline loops: CDR1 SEHNR, CDR2 FQNEAQ (reference sequence). J lost 7 bases, V lost 5 bases, and 14 bases had no gene match. CDR3 sequence (DNA): TGTGCCAGCAGCCCGGGACAGGGCACGCTGTGGAGTGGCTACACCTTC. It encodes CASSPGQGTLWSGYTF.

This clonotype appeared many times. The J gene is TRBJ2-7, the V gene TRBV6-5; a weak D match, TRBD1 (6 bases). V shed 0 bases and J shed 1 base, with 7 bases lying between them. The CDR3 has 14 amino acids. Per the germline V gene, CDR1 is MNHEY and CDR2 is SVGAGI. The CDR3 DNA follows: TGTGCCAGCAGTTACTCAAGGGGGTCCTACGAGCAGTACTTC. As protein: CASSYSRGSYEQYF.

The chain employs TRBV7-9 and TRBJ1-6, with D tentatively TRBD1 (5 bases). This CDR3 region has 12 residues. V was trimmed by 7 bases and J by 9 bases, leaving 10 bases between them. Per germline, CDR1 SEHNR and CDR2 FQNEAQ (reference sequence). Written as DNA, the CDR3 is TGTGCCAGCACGGCAGGGCTTTCACCCCTCCACTTT. It encodes CASTAGLSPLHF.

A few counts support this clonotype. The chain has TRBV20-1 and TRBJ1-1; tentative D call: TRBD1 (6 bases). Between the trimmed V and J ends, which lost 0 bases and 8 bases, there was a span of 13 bases. CDR1 and CDR2 from the germline V gene are DFQATT and SNEGSKA (reference sequence). There are 13 residues in the CDR3. The CDR3 is CSARDGGQGEAFF. In nucleotides, the CDR3 is TGCAGTGCTAGAGATGGGGGCCAGGGGGAAGCTTTCTTT.

In its sample, this clonotype was seen a few times. The V call is TRBV20-1, the J call TRBJ2-7, with TRBD2 matching 7 bases. Germline assignment: CDR1 DFQATT and CDR2 SNEGSKA (reference sequence). The V gene end was trimmed by 0 bases and the J gene end by 6 bases; junction bases not matched to a gene: 2. The CDR3 has 12 amino acids. CDR3 residues: CSARDGLVEQYF. CDR3 DNA: TGCAGTGCTAGAGACGGACTAGTCGAGCAGTACTTC.